This entry is about one T cell receptor (beta chain). Its specificity is not known. All of the isolated RNA was reverse transcribed, so expressed TCRB transcripts were sequenced. Data came from immunoSEQ multiplex PCR; TCRdb stores just in-frame clones and leaves some out. The sample contains around 190,000 clones, roughly an eighth of which appear only once. The sample comes from a study of beta chain features in type 1 diabetes. Study findings and constraints: Sequencing of cDNA might inflate the share of cells that strongly express TCR. Shorter templates may be favored by PCR, equally so in patients and controls.

The CDR3 runs 14 residues. The germline CDR1 and CDR2 sequences are SGHVS and FQNEAQ. Trimming took 0 bases from V and 1 from J, leaving 6 bases between them. Every sorted population was more than 98% pure. The sequenced material came from central memory CD4+ T cells from blood. V is TRBV7-8 and J is TRBJ1-2; D is perhaps TRBD1 (5 bases). The sequence was obtained from a woman aged 18-30 years in good health. CDR3 bases: TGTGCCAGCAGCTTAGCGACAGTTAACTATGGCTACACCTTC. Its protein is CASSLATVNYGYTF.